Included here is one T cell receptor (beta chain) sequence, with context. No antigen is known for it. The 5'RACE method, run with constant-segment primers, produced TCR alpha and TCR beta cDNA libraries (carrying sample barcodes and UMIs). From the 5' RACE reads, TCRdb called clonotypes with MiXCR, one entry per CDR3 protein. The sample has 190,000 or so distinct CDR3 sequences; around 30% are singletons. Trimming removed 1 base at V and 0 bases at J, with 17 bases between. This CDR3 has 18 amino acids. Germline V gene data show CDR1 as LNHNV and CDR2 as YYDKDF (reference sequence). The entry originates in a study of T-cell memory formation after mild COVID-19. Overall study: Largely, TCR clusters stayed within a single donor.

Study results and limitations: Day 15 to 85 contracting clones showed balanced CD4/CD8; day 15 to 37 expanders favored CD4+.

The chain recombines TRBV15 with TRBJ2-3, with D possibly being TRBD1 or TRBD2 (5 bases each). The TCR sequence derives from an adult woman who had mild COVID-19 (a few samples of this study predate the infection). Cell type and time point are not known. Sequencing input: PBMCs or a T cell subset sorted from them (not recorded which). The CDR3 region is CATSRAYLRGASTDTQYF. CDR3 coding DNA: TGTGCCACCAGCAGAGCTTACCTCCGAGGGGCTAGCACAGATACGCAGTATTTT. The variable domain in full, with the rest retrieved from reference TRBV15 and TRBJ2-3, is DAMVIQNPRYQVTQFGKPVTLSCSQTLNHNVMYWYQQKSSQAPKLLFHYYDKDFNNEADTPDNFQSRRPNTSFCFLDIRSPGLGDTAMYLCATSRAYLRGASTDTQYFGPGTRLTVL.